This record looks at one T cell receptor beta chain sequence and its context. Its antigen remains unknown. The authors reverse transcribed all of the isolated RNA, so sequencing captured expressed TCRB transcripts. Sequencing was performed with immunoSEQ multiplex PCR; in TCRdb, only in-frame clones are kept and a portion is missing. The data show about half a million clones, over 10% seen once. The CDR3 totals 15 residues. Germline-derived CDR1 and CDR2 are SNHLY and FYNNEI. Trimming took 3 bases from V and 0 from J, leaving 11 bases between them. This record belongs to a study of beta chain features in type 1 diabetes. Across the study: Patients looked much like healthy donors when it came to age, gender and cell yields. Study results and caveats: Diminished insertions and augmented deletions at VDJ junctions characterized type 1 diabetes patients. In comparison with healthy donors, patients had naive, central memory and Treg TCRB repertoires that appeared more similar.

Sequenced: naive CD4+ T cells from blood. The chain has TRBV2 and TRBJ1-2; D perhaps matches TRBD1 (5 bases). This clonotype was sampled from a woman between 18 and 29 years old in good health. For the CDR3, the DNA is TGTGCCAGCAGTGACGGCGACAGTCCTAACTATGGCTACACCTTC. This encodes CASSDGDSPNYGYTF.